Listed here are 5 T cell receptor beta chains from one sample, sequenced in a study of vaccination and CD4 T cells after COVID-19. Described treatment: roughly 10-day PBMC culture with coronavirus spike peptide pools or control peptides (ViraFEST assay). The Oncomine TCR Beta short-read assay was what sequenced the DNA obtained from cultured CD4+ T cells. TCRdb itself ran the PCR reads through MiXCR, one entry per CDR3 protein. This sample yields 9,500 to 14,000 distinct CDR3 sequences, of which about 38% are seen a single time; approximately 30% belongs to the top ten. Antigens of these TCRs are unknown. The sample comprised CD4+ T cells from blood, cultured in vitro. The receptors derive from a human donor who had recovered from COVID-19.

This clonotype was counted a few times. CDR3 protein: CASSLLAGSIDTQYF. The CDR3 nucleotides are TGTGCCAGCAGCCTACTAGCGGGAAGTATTGATACGCAGTATTTT. The chain joins TRBV6-1 to TRBJ2-3; 10 nucleotides agree with TRBD2. From germline, CDR1 is MNHNS and CDR2 SASEGT. V trimming: 6 bases; J trimming: 6 bases; junction bases outside the gene matches: 9. This CDR3 has 15 residues.

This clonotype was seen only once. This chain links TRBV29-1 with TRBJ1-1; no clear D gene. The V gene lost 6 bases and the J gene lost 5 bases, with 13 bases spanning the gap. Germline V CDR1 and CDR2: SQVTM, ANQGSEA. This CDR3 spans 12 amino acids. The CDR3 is CSVKTPGTEAFF. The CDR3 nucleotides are TGCAGCGTGAAAACTCCGGGGACTGAAGCTTTCTTT.

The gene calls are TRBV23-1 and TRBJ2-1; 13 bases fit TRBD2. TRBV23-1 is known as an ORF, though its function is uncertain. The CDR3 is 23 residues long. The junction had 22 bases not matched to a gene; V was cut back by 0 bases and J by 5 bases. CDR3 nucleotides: TGCGCCAGCAGTCAATCGGGCGATGGAGGGAAGGGGACTAGCGGGACCCACGACAATGAGCAGTTCTTC. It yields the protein CASSQSGDGGKGTSGTHDNEQFF.

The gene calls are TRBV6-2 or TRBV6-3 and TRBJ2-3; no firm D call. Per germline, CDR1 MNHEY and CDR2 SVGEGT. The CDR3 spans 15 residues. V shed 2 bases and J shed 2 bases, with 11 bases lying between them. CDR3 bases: TGTGCCAGCAGTTACGCGACTCCCTACACAGATACGCAGTATTTT. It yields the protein CASSYATPYTDTQYF.

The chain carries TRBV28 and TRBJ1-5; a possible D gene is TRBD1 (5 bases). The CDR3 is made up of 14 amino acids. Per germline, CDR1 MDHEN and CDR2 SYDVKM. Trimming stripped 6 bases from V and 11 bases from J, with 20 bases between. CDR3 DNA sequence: TGTGCCAGCAGGACCTCGACAGCGAATCTGGCCCAGCATTTT. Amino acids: CASRTSTANLAQHF.